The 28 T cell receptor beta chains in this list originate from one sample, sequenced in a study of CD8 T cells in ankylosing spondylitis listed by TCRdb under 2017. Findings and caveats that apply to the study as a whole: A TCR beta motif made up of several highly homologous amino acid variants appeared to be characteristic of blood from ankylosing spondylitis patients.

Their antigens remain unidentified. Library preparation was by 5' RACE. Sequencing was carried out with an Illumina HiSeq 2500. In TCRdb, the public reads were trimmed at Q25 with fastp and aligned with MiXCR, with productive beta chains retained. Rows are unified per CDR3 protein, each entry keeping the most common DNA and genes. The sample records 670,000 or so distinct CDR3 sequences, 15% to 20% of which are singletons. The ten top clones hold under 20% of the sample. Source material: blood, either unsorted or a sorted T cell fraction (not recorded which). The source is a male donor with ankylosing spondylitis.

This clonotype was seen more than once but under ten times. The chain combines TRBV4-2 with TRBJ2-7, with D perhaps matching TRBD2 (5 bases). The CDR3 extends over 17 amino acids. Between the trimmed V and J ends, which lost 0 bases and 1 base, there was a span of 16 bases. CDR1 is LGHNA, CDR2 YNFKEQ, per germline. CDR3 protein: CASSQDFNEKRSYEQYF. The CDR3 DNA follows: TGTGCCAGCAGCCAAGATTTCAACGAGAAGCGGTCCTACGAGCAGTACTTC.

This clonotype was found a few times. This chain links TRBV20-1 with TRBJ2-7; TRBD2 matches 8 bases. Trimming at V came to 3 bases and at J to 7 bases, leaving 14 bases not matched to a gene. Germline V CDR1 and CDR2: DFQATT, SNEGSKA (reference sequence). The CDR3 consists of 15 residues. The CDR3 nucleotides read TGCAGTGCTAGCGGGAGGGGGACTAGGCCCGAGGAGCAGTACTTC. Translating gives CSASGRGTRPEEQYF.

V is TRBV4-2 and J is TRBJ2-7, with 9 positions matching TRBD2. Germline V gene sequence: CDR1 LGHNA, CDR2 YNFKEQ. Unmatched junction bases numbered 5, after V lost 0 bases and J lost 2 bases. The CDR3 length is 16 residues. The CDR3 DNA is TGTGCCAGCAGCCAAGATTTTGCTAGCGGGACCTACGAGCAGTACTTC. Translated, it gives CASSQDFASGTYEQYF.

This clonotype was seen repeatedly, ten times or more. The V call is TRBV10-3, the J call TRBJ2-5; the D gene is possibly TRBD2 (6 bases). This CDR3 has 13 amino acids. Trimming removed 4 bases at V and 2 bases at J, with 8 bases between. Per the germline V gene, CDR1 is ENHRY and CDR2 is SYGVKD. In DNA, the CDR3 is TGTGCCATCAGTGGCGGGGCGCAAGAGACCCAGTACTTC. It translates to CAISGGAQETQYF.

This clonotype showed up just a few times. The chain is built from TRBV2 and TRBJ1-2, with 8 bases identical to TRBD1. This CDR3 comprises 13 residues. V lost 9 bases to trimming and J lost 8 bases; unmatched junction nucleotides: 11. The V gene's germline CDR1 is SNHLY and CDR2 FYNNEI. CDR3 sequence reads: CASGGGTGHGYTF. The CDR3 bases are TGTGCCAGTGGAGGCGGGACAGGTCACGGCTACACCTTC.

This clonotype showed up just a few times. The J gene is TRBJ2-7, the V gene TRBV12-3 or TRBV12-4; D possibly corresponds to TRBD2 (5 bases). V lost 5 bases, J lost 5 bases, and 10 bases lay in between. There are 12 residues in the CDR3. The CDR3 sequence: CASSPLEDEQYF. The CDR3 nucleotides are TGTGCCAGCAGTCCCTTGGAGGACGAGCAGTACTTC.

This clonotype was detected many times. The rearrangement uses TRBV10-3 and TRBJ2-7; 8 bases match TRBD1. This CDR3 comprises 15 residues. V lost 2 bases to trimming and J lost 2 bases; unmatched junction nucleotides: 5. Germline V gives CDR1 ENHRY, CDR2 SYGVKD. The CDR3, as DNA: TGTGCCATCAGTGAGGGGACAGGTCCTGCCTACGAGCAGTACTTC. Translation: CAISEGTGPAYEQYF.

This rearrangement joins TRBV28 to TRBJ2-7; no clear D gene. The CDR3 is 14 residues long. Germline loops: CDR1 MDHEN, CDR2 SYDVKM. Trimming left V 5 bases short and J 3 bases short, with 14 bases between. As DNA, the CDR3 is TGTGCCAGCAGTAGCCTTACTCGAGGCTACGAGCAGTACTTC. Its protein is CASSSLTRGYEQYF.

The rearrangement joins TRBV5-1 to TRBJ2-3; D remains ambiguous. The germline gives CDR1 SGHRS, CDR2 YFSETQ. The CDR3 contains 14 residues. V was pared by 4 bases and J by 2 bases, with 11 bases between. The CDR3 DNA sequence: TGCGCCAGCAGCCCCATCATCCCCACAGATACGCAGTATTTT. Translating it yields CASSPIIPTDTQYF.

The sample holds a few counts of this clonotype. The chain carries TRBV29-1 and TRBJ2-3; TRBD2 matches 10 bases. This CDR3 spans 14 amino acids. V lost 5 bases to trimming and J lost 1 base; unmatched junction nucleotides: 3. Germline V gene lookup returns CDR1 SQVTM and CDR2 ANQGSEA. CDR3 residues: CSVWLAGGTDTQYF. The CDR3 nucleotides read TGCAGCGTTTGGCTAGCGGGGGGCACAGATACGCAGTATTTT.

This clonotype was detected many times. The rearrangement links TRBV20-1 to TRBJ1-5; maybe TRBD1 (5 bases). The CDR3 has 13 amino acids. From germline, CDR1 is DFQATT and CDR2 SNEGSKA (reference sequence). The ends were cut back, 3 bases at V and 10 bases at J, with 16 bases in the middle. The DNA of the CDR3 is TGCAGTGCTAGTGGGGCTCAGGGATTCCCCCAGCATTTT. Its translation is CSASGAQGFPQHF.

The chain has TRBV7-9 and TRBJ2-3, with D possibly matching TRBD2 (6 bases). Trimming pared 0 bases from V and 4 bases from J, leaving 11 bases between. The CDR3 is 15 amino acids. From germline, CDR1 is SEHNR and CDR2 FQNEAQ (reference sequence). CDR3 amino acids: CASSLATGGADTQYF. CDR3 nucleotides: TGTGCCAGCAGCTTAGCCACTGGAGGGGCAGATACGCAGTATTTT.

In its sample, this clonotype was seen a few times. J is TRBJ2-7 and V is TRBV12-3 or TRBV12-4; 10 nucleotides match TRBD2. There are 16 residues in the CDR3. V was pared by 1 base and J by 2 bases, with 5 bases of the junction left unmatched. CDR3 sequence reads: CASSLGGLAPTYEQYF. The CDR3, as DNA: TGTGCCAGCAGTTTAGGGGGACTAGCGCCAACCTACGAGCAGTACTTC.

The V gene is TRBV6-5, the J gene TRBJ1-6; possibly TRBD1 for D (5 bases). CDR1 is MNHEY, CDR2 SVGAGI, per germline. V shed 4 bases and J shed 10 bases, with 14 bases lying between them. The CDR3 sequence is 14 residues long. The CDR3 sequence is CASSSPARGSPLHF. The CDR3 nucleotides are TGTGCCAGCAGTTCCCCCGCCCGGGGCTCACCCCTCCACTTT.

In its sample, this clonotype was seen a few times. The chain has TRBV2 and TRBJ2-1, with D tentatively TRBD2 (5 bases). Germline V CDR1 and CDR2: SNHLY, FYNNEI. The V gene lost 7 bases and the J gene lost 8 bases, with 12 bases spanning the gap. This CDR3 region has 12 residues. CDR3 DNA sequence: TGTGCCAGCACCAAACTAGGGTATGAGCAGTTCTTC. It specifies CASTKLGYEQFF.

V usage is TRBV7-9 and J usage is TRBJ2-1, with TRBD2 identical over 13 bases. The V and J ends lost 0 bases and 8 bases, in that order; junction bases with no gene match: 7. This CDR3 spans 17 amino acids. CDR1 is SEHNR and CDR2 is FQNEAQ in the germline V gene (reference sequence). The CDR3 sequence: CASSLALAGGPLDEQFF. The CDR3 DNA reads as TGTGCCAGCAGCTTAGCACTAGCGGGAGGGCCTCTCGATGAGCAGTTCTTC.

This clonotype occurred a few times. The CDR3 DNA sequence: TGTGCCAGCAGCTTAGACCGGACTCCTAACCCTTACGAGCAGTACTTC. This encodes CASSLDRTPNPYEQYF. This chain connects TRBV28 to TRBJ2-7; tentatively, D is TRBD2 (5 bases). CDR1 is MDHEN, CDR2 SYDVKM, per germline. V gave up 6 bases and J gave up 4 bases, with 22 bases separating them. The CDR3 sequence is 16 residues long. The full variable domain, completed using reference TRBV28 and TRBJ2-7, is DVKVTQSSRYLVKRTGEKVFLECVQDMDHENMFWYRQDPGLGLRLIYFSYDVKMKEKGDIPEGYSVSREKKERFSLILESASTNQTSMYLCASSLDRTPNPYEQYFGPGTRLTVT.

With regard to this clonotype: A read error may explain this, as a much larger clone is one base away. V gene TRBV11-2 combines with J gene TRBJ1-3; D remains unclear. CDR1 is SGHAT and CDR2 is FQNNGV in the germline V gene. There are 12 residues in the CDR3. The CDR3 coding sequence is TGTGCCAGCAGCAGGGATGGAGACACCATATATTTT. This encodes CASSRDGDTIYF. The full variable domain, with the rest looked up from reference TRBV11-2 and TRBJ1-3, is EAGVAQSPRYKIIEKRQSVAFWCNPISGHATLYWYQQILGQGPKLLIQFQNNGVVDDSQLPKDRFSAERLKGVDSTLKIQPAKLEDSAVYLCASSRDGDTIYFGEGSWLTVV.

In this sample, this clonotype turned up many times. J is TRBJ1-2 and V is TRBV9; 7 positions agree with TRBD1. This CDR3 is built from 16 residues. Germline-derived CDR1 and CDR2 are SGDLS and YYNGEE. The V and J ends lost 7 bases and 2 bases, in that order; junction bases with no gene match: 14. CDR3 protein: CASGPPGTEVNYGYTF. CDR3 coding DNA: TGTGCCAGCGGACCCCCGGGGACAGAAGTAAACTATGGCTACACCTTC. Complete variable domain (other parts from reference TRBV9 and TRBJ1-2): DSGVTQTPKHLITATGQRVTLRCSPRSGDLSVYWYQQSLDQGLQFLIQYYNGEERAKGNILERFSAQQFPDLHSELNLSSLELGDSALYFCASGPPGTEVNYGYTFGSGTRLTVV.

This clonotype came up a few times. The CDR3: CATNDRAPVDTQYF. The CDR3 bases are TGTGCCACAAACGACAGGGCCCCCGTGGATACGCAGTATTTT. The chain is built from TRBV15 and TRBJ2-3; 7 bases are shared with TRBD1. The germline V gene has CDR1 LNHNV and CDR2 YYDKDF (reference sequence). CDR3 length equals 14 residues. V lost 9 bases and J lost 6; bases outside the gene matches: 12.

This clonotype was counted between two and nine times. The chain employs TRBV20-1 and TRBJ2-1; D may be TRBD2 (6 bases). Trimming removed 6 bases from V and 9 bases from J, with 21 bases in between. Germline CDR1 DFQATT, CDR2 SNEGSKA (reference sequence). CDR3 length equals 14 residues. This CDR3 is CSAQAVGRDGEQFF. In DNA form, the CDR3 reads TGCAGTGCCCAGGCAGTGGGGCGGGATGGTGAGCAGTTCTTC.

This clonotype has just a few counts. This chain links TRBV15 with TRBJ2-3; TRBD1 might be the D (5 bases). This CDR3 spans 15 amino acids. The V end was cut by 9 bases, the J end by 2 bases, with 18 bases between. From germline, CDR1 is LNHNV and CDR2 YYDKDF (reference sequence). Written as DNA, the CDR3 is TGTGCCACGGGGCGCTTGGGGTCACTCACAGATACGCAGTATTTT. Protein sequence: CATGRLGSLTDTQYF.

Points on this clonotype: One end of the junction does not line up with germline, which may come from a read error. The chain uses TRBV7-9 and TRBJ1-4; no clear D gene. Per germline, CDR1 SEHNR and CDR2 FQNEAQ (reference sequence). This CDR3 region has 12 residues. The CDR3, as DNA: TGTGCCAGCAGCTTAGATGGAGGGAAATTGCTTTTT. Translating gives CASSLDGGKLLF.

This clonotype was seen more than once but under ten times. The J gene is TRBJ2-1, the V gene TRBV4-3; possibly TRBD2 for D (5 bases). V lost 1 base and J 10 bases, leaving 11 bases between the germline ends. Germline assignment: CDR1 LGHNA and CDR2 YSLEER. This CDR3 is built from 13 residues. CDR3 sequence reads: CASSQAYQREQFF. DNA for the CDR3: TGCGCCAGCAGCCAAGCCTACCAGCGGGAGCAGTTCTTC.

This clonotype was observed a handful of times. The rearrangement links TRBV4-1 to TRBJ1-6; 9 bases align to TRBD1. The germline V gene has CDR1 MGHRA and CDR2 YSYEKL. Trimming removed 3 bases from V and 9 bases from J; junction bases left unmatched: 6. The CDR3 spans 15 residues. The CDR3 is CASSQGDRVSSPLHF. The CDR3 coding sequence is TGCGCCAGCAGCCAGGGGGACAGGGTTAGTTCACCCCTCCACTTT.

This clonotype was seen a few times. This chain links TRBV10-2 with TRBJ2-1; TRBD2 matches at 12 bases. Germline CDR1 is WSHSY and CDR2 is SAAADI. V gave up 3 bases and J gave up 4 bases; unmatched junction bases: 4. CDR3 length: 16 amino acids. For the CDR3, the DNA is TGCGCCAGCAGTGAATCTGGACTAGCGGGGTACAATGAGCAGTTCTTC. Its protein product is CASSESGLAGYNEQFF.

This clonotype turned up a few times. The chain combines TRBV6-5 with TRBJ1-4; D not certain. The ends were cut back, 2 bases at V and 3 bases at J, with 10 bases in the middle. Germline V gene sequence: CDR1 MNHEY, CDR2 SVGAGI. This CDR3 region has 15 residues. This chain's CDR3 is CASSYAKSSNEKLFF. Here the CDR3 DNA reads TGTGCCAGCAGTTACGCTAAGTCGTCTAATGAAAAACTGTTTTTT.

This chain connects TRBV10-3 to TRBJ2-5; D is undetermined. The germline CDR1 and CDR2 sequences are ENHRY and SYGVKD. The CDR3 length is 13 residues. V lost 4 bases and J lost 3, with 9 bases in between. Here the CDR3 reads CAISGVGEETQYF. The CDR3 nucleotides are TGTGCCATCAGTGGCGTAGGAGAAGAGACCCAGTACTTC.